The 24 T cell receptor beta chains listed next were all sequenced from one sample in a study of patients and donors after allogeneic stem cell transplantation. Each CDR3 protein is one row after TCRdb ran MiXCR on the RT-PCR reads. This sample carries approximately 150,000 distinct CDR3 sequences, roughly 31% of them seen once, and the ten largest clones take roughly 3%. The sequenced material came from blood, either unsorted or a sorted T cell fraction (not recorded which). The source of these receptors is a human donor who was either an allogeneic HSCT recipient or a stem cell or donor lymphocyte infusion donor (not recorded which). It is not recorded whose cells these are; they may come from a transplant donor.

In DNA, the CDR3 is TGTGCCATCAGTGAGACGACCGGCGGCTACACCTTC. Residues: CAISETTGGYTF. This chain links TRBV10-3 with TRBJ1-2; D is unclear. The CDR3 runs 12 residues. The germline V gene has CDR1 ENHRY and CDR2 SYGVKD. V was clipped by 2 bases and J by 8 bases, with 9 bases between them.

The chain is built from TRBV7-8 and TRBJ1-6; D is unclear. Germline CDR1 is SGHVS and CDR2 is FQNEAQ. The CDR3 runs to 14 residues. Deletions cut 1 base from V and 10 bases from J, with 11 bases between. The DNA of the CDR3 is TGTGCCAGCAGCTTAGAAGGGTCCCTCTCACCCCTCCACTTT. This sequence encodes CASSLEGSLSPLHF.

This clonotype has just a few counts. The chain couples TRBV30 to TRBJ1-6; a weak D match, TRBD1 (6 bases). This CDR3 has 12 amino acids. V lost 3 bases to trimming and J lost 9 bases, with 9 bases between them. Germline V gene data show CDR1 as GTSNPN and CDR2 as SVGIG (reference sequence). The CDR3 spells CAWSRTVSPLHF. For the CDR3, the DNA is TGTGCCTGGAGCAGGACAGTTTCACCCCTCCACTTT.

The sample holds many counts of this clonotype. The chain is built from TRBV2 and TRBJ1-5; a possible D gene is TRBD1 (5 bases). CDR1 and CDR2 from the germline V gene are SNHLY and FYNNEI. The CDR3 spans 14 residues. Trimming left V 6 bases short and J 0 bases short, with 9 bases between. The CDR3 DNA sequence: TGTGCCAGCAGGGCAGGGTATAGCAATCAGCCCCAGCATTTT. It is translated as CASRAGYSNQPQHF.

There are a few counts of this clonotype. V gene TRBV28 combines with J gene TRBJ2-4; D is unclear. Germline lookup yields CDR1 MDHEN and CDR2 SYDVKM. This CDR3 spans 14 amino acids. The germline V and J ends were trimmed by 8 bases and 0 bases, with 11 bases remaining between them. DNA for the CDR3: TGTGCCAGCCTCAATAGTATAGCCAAAAACATTCAGTACTTC. It translates to CASLNSIAKNIQYF.

This chain links TRBV7-6 with TRBJ2-2; D gene uncertain. Trimming shortened V by 1 base and J by 1 base, and 10 bases separated the two germline ends. Germline V gene data show CDR1 as SGHVS and CDR2 as FNYEAQ. This CDR3 region has 16 residues. The CDR3 bases are TGTGCCAGCAGCTTAGATCGGAAACAGAACACCGGGGAGCTGTTTTTT. Translation gives CASSLDRKQNTGELFF. The full variable domain, in which reference TRBV7-6 and TRBJ2-2 provide the parts outside the CDR3, is GAGVSQSPRYKVTKRGQDVALRCDPISGHVSLYWYRQALGQGPEFLTYFNYEAQQDKSGLPNDRFSAERPEGSISTLTIQRTEQRDSAMYRCASSLDRKQNTGELFFGEGSRLTVL.

The chain's CDR3 is CASGGPSNSPLHF. Written as DNA, the CDR3 is TGTGCCAGCGGGGGGCCCAGTAATTCACCCCTCCACTTT. The V gene is TRBV12-3 or TRBV12-4, the J gene TRBJ1-6; TRBD1 is a possible D gene (6 bases). The CDR3 length is 13 residues. Trimming removed 8 bases from V and 6 bases from J, with 11 bases in between.

The J gene is TRBJ1-4, the V gene TRBV5-4; 7 bases agree with TRBD1. The CDR3 is made up of 15 amino acids. The J segment lost 3 bases and the V segment lost 4 bases, leaving 6 bases of the junction unmatched. Germline V lookup: CDR1 SGHNT, CDR2 YYREEE (reference sequence). CDR3 bases: TGTGCCAGCAGCGGCAGACAGGGATCTAATGAAAAACTGTTTTTT. Its translation is CASSGRQGSNEKLFF.

The chain combines TRBV27 with TRBJ2-7; D might be TRBD1 (7 bases). The CDR3 has 13 amino acids. Trimming cost V 5 bases and J 4 bases, with 12 bases left between them. Germline CDR1 and CDR2: MNHEY and SMNVEV (reference sequence). The CDR3 bases are TGTGCCAGCAGTCCCAGGGGGGAATACGAGCAGTACTTC. This sequence encodes CASSPRGEYEQYF.

The J gene is TRBJ2-1, the V gene TRBV9; tentatively, D is TRBD2 (5 bases). Germline V gene sequence: CDR1 SGDLS, CDR2 YYNGEE. This CDR3 comprises 13 residues. V was pared by 0 bases and J by 8 bases, with 9 bases between. The CDR3 nucleotides are TGTGCCAGCAGCGTAGCCTACGGGGATGAGCAGTTCTTC. Amino acids: CASSVAYGDEQFF.

This chain uses TRBV9 with TRBJ2-1; maybe TRBD2 (5 bases). Germline values: CDR1 SGDLS, CDR2 YYNGEE. This CDR3 is 15 amino acids long. V dropped 4 bases and J dropped 2 bases, with 13 bases sitting between them. This CDR3 is CASSMRTGPYNEQFF. CDR3 nucleotide sequence: TGTGCCAGCAGCATGAGGACTGGCCCCTACAATGAGCAGTTCTTC.

This chain uses TRBV11-2 with TRBJ2-3; D is possibly TRBD1 (6 bases). Looked up from germline, CDR1 is SGHAT and CDR2 is FQNNGV. V was cut by 0 bases and J by 1 base, with 11 bases left in between. The length of the CDR3 is 16 residues. The CDR3 protein is CASSLDRAGGTDTQYF. The CDR3 coding sequence is TGTGCCAGCAGCTTAGATCGGGCAGGGGGCACAGATACGCAGTATTTT.

This clonotype was picked up a small number of times. The chain has TRBV20-1 and TRBJ2-2; D might be TRBD1 (6 bases). Trimming removed 6 bases at V and 3 bases at J, with 14 bases between. The germline V gene has CDR1 DFQATT and CDR2 SNEGSKA (reference sequence). The CDR3 is 14 residues long. The CDR3 DNA follows: TGCAGTGCCCCCAGGACAGTTTACACCGGGGAGCTGTTTTTT. Amino acid sequence: CSAPRTVYTGELFF.

As to this clonotype: This may arise from a read error, as a much more abundant clone is one base away. Lacking the conserved final phenylalanine or tryptophan, this CDR3 likely reflects a read error. In DNA form, the CDR3 reads TGCGCCAGCAGCTTGGTGGGGGCTGGAGAAAAACTGTTTTTG. Its translation is CASSLVGAGEKLFL. The rearrangement links TRBV5-1 to TRBJ1-4, with D possibly TRBD1 on 6 matching bases. In germline, CDR1 is SGHRS, CDR2 YFSETQ. This CDR3 comprises 14 residues. The ends were cut back, 0 bases at V and 8 bases at J, with 11 bases in the middle.

This clonotype was seen more than once but under ten times. This rearrangement joins TRBV7-6 to TRBJ2-7; 12 bases map to TRBD2. Looked up from germline, CDR1 is SGHVS and CDR2 is FNYEAQ. The CDR3 has 16 residues. The V gene end was trimmed by 5 bases and the J gene end by 0 bases; junction bases not matched to a gene: 5. For the CDR3, the DNA is TGTGCCAGCAGCCAGGCGGGACTAGCGGGCTCCTACGAGCAGTACTTC. This codes for CASSQAGLAGSYEQYF. Filled out from reference TRBV7-6 and TRBJ2-7, the complete variable domain reads GAGVSQSPRYKVTKRGQDVALRCDPISGHVSLYWYRQALGQGPEFLTYFNYEAQQDKSGLPNDRFSAERPEGSISTLTIQRTEQRDSAMYRCASSQAGLAGSYEQYFGPGTRLTVT.

The chain has TRBV20-1 and TRBJ2-7; D remains unclear. This CDR3 spans 13 amino acids. Germline V gives CDR1 DFQATT, CDR2 SNEGSKA (reference sequence). Trimming removed 3 bases at V and 3 bases at J, with 12 bases between. CDR3: CSARERSFYEQYF. CDR3 in DNA: TGCAGTGCTAGGGAACGGTCGTTCTACGAGCAGTACTTC.

Notes on this clonotype: The junction departs from germline at one end; a sequencing error may be responsible. This chain links TRBV12-3 or TRBV12-4 with TRBJ2-5, with TRBD2 matching over 8 bases. The CDR3 length is 11 residues. The CDR3 here is CASSLLREVTF. The CDR3 bases are TGTGCCAGCAGTTTACTGCGGGAGGTCACCTTC.

This clonotype was observed many times. J is TRBJ1-5 and V is TRBV4-3; a weak D match, TRBD1 (5 bases). The CDR3 spans 16 residues. Looked up from germline, CDR1 is LGHNA and CDR2 is YSLEER. Trimming took off 1 base at V and 2 bases at J, with 12 bases between the two ends. In nucleotides, the CDR3 is TGCGCCAGCAGCCAAGGGCCTCCGGGGGGCAATCAGCCCCAGCATTTT. As protein: CASSQGPPGGNQPQHF.

Regarding this clonotype: This CDR3 is missing its conserved last phenylalanine or tryptophan, likely due to a read error. This chain joins TRBV7-2 and TRBJ1-1, with unresolved D. Trimming removed 5 bases from V and 0 bases from J, with 4 bases in between. This CDR3 spans 12 amino acids. Germline values: CDR1 SGHTA, CDR2 FQGNSA. The CDR3 loop reads CASSQMNTEAFL. The CDR3 nucleotides read TGTGCCAGCAGCCAGATGAACACTGAAGCTTTCTTG.

The rearrangement links TRBV6-5 to TRBJ2-7; maybe TRBD1 (6 bases). Germline V CDR1 and CDR2: MNHEY, SVGAGI. Trimming pared 2 bases from V and 1 base from J, leaving 18 bases between. The CDR3 totals 17 residues. CDR3 nucleotide sequence: TGTGCCAGCAGTTACAGCCTCACAGGGAGTATGTCCTACGAGCAGTACTTC. Translation gives CASSYSLTGSMSYEQYF.

The rearrangement joins TRBV20-1 to TRBJ2-7, with 9 nucleotides matching TRBD1. The CDR3 is 15 residues long. Looked up from germline, CDR1 is DFQATT and CDR2 is SNEGSKA (reference sequence). The ends lost 3 bases at V and 2 bases at J; junction bases unmatched: 8. The CDR3: CSASWGQGYAYEQYF. The CDR3 DNA sequence: TGCAGTGCTAGCTGGGGACAGGGATACGCCTACGAGCAGTACTTC.

The CDR3 loop reads CATSRVTVEKPQHF. The CDR3 DNA follows: TGTGCCACCAGCAGAGTCACGGTGGAAAAGCCCCAGCATTTT. This sequence joins TRBV15 and TRBJ1-5; D unclear. The CDR3 extends over 14 amino acids. V was cut by 1 base and J by 8 bases, with 12 bases left in between. CDR1 and CDR2 (germline): LNHNV, YYDKDF (reference sequence).

The CDR3 sequence is CASSEQGQGYEQYF. The CDR3 DNA is TGCGCCAGCAGCGAACAAGGACAGGGTTACGAGCAGTACTTC. The chain carries TRBV5-1 and TRBJ2-7; 8 nucleotides align to TRBD1. J was trimmed by 4 bases and V by 4 bases; bases with no gene match: 7. The CDR3 consists of 14 residues. Germline-derived CDR1 and CDR2 are SGHRS and YFSETQ.

This clonotype appeared a few times. The chain is built from TRBV9 and TRBJ1-2; the D is unclear. The CDR3 extends over 11 amino acids. The germline V gene encodes CDR1 SGDLS and CDR2 YYNGEE. The germline V and J ends were trimmed by 4 bases and 8 bases, with 9 bases remaining between them. CDR3 residues: CASSIPGGYTF. CDR3 coding DNA: TGTGCCAGCAGCATCCCGGGCGGCTACACCTTC.